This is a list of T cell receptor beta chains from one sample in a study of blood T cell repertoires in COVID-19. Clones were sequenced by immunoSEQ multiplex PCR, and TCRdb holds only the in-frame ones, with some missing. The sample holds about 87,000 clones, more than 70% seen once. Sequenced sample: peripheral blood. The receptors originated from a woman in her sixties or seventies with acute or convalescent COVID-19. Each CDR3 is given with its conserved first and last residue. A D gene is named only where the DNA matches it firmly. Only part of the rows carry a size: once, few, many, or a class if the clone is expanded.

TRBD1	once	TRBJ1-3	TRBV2	CASSITNRGPGNTIYF	TGTGCCAGCAGTATTACCAACAGGGGACCTGGAAACACCATATATTTT
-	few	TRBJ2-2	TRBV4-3	CASSQDRGGANTGELFF	TGCGCCAGCAGCCAAGATAGGGGCGGCGCGAACACCGGGGAGCTGTTTTTT
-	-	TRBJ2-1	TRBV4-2	CASSQQQRLGGVNEQFF	TGTGCCAGCAGCCAACAACAGCGGCTAGGGGGGGTTAATGAGCAGTTCTTC
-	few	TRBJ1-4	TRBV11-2	CASSLDGGGGTNEKLFF	TGTGCCAGCAGCTTAGATGGAGGTGGAGGTACTAATGAAAAACTGTTTTTT
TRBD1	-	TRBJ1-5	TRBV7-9	CASSLGDRGRNQPQHF	TGTGCCAGCAGCTTGGGGGACAGGGGCCGCAATCAGCCCCAGCATTTT
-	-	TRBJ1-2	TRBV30	CAWSRRAGYTF	TGTGCCTGGAGTCGCAGGGCTGGCTACACCTTC
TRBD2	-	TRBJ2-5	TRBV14	CASSRLPGLAETQYF	TGTGCCAGCAGCCGACTCCCCGGACTAGCAGAGACCCAGTACTTC
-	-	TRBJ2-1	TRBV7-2	CASSAEGRGPYNEQFF	TGTGCCAGCAGCGCCGAAGGGCGGGGGCCCTACAATGAGCAGTTCTTC
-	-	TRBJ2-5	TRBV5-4	CASSPRDQETQYF	TGTGCCAGCAGCCCCAGGGACCAAGAGACCCAGTACTTC
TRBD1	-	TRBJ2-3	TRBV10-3	CAISMDRGNTDTQYF	TGTGCCATCAGTATGGACAGGGGGAACACAGATACGCAGTATTTT
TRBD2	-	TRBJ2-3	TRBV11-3	CASSLGSSSGRTDTQYF	TGTGCCAGCAGCTTGGGGAGTTCGAGCGGGAGAACAGATACGCAGTATTTT
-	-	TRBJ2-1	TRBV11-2	CASSLRQGRDNEQFF	TGTGCCAGCAGCCTAAGACAGGGGAGGGACAATGAGCAGTTCTTC
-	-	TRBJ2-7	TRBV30	CAWSVRGGVYEQYF	TGTGCCTGGAGTGTACGTGGAGGGGTTTACGAGCAGTACTTC
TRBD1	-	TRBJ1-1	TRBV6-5	CASRRVDRDTEAFF	TGTGCCAGCAGACGAGTGGACAGGGACACTGAAGCTTTCTTT
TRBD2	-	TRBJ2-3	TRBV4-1	CASSLTLAVDTQYF	TGCGCCAGCAGCCTGACACTAGCGGTAGATACGCAGTATTTT
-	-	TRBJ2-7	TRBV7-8	CASSLAGTTITYEQYF	TGTGCCAGCAGCTTGGCCGGGACAACCATAACCTACGAGCAGTACTTC
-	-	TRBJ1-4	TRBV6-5	CAFRTDLNEKLFF	TGTGCCTTTAGGACAGACCTTAATGAAAAACTGTTTTTT
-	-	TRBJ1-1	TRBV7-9	CASTTTTMNTEAFF	TGTGCCAGCACCACCACAACCATGAACACTGAAGCTTTCTTT
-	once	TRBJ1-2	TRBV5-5	CASSPQTVLNYGYTF	TGTGCCAGCAGCCCTCAGACAGTGCTTAACTATGGCTACACCTTC
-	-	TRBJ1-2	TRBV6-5	CASSYLQGSYGYTF	TGTGCCAGCAGTTACCTACAGGGTTCGTATGGCTACACCTTC
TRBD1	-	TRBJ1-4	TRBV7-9	CASSPGQGFEAGEKLFF	TGTGCCAGCAGCCCGGGACAGGGATTTGAGGCTGGGGAAAAACTGTTTTTT
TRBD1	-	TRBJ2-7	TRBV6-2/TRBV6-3	CASSREQGLPYEQYF	TGTGCCAGCAGTCGGGAACAGGGGCTACCCTACGAGCAGTACTTC
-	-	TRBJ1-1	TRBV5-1	CASSGPVTARDMNTEAFF	TGCGCCAGCAGCGGACCCGTTACCGCACGGGACATGAACACTGAAGCTTTCTTT
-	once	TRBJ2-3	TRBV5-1	CASSGDAGTDTQYF	TGCGCCAGCAGCGGTGACGCGGGCACAGATACGCAGTATTTT
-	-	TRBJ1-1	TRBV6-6	CASSYETENTEAFF	TGTGCCAGCAGTTACGAGACAGAGAACACTGAAGCTTTCTTT
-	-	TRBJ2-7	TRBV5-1	CASSFQGYSYEQYF	TGCGCCAGCAGCTTCCAGGGGTACTCCTACGAGCAGTACTTC
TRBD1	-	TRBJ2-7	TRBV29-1	CSAGQGGHEQYF	TGCAGCGCCGGACAGGGCGGGCACGAGCAGTACTTC
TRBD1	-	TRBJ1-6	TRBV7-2	CASSFQGAGNSPLHF	TGTGCCAGCAGCTTCCAGGGGGCGGGTAATTCACCCCTCCACTTT
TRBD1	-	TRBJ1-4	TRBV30	CAWRDRVTEKLFF	TGTGCCTGGAGGGACAGGGTGACTGAAAAACTGTTTTTT
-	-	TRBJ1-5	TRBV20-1	CSVSRPSLDNQPQHF	TGCAGTGTTAGTCGTCCTTCGTTAGACAATCAGCCCCAGCATTTT
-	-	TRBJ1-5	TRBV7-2	CASSGSNQPQHF	TGTGCCAGCTCAGGGAGCAATCAGCCCCAGCATTTT
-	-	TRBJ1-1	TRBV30	CAWSVRGGRGMGNTEAFF	TGTGCCTGGAGTGTACGTGGCGGCAGGGGAATGGGGAACACTGAAGCTTTCTTT
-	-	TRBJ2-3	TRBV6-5	CASSYSGTSTDTQYF	TGTGCCAGCAGTTACTCGGGGACTAGCACAGATACGCAGTATTTT
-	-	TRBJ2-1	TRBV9	CASSVDAGYNEQFF	TGTGCCAGCAGCGTAGATGCGGGCTACAATGAGCAGTTCTTC
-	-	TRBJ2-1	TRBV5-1	CASSLGTPEGEQFF	TGCGCCAGCAGCTTAGGGACACCCGAGGGCGAGCAGTTCTTC
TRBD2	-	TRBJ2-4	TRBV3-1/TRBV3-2	CASSLSGTSVNIQYF	TGTGCCAGCAGCCTTTCCGGGACTAGCGTAAACATTCAGTACTTC
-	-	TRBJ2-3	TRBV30	CAWLAPSTDTQYF	TGTGCCTGGTTGGCCCCGAGCACAGATACGCAGTATTTT
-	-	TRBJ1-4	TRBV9	CASSVDEGEKLFF	TGTGCCAGCAGCGTAGATGAGGGAGAAAAACTGTTTTTT
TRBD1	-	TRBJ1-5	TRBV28	CASSLRQGALGSQPQHF	TGTGCCAGCAGTTTGAGGCAGGGGGCGCTTGGATCTCAGCCCCAGCATTTT
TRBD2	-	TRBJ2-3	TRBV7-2	CASSFSGSGTDTQYF	TGTGCCAGCAGCTTTAGCGGGAGTGGCACAGATACGCAGTATTTT
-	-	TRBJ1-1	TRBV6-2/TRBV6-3	CASSYSLSRGPLNTEAFF	TGTGCCAGCAGTTACTCTTTAAGCAGGGGCCCTTTGAACACTGAAGCTTTCTTT
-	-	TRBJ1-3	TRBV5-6	CASSLGVQWYTIYF	TGTGCCAGCAGCTTGGGAGTACAGTGGTACACCATATATTTT
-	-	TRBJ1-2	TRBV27	CASRHSGNYGYTF	TGTGCCAGCCGCCACAGTGGTAACTATGGCTACACCTTC
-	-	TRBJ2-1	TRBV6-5	CASSYSASVNEQFF	TGTGCCAGCAGTTACTCGGCTAGCGTGAATGAGCAGTTCTTC
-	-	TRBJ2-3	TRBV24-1	CATSTPGAQGGGADTQYF	TGTGCCACCAGTACCCCAGGCGCCCAGGGGGGAGGAGCAGATACGCAGTATTTT
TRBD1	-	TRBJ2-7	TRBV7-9	CASSVDRVQDEQYF	TGTGCCAGCAGCGTTGACAGGGTACAGGACGAGCAGTACTTC
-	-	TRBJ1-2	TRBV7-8	CASSLGTRVEGYTF	TGTGCCAGCAGCTTAGGGACCAGGGTCGAGGGCTACACCTTC
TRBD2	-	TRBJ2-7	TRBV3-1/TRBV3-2	CASSQASGTEQYF	TGTGCCAGCAGCCAAGCTAGCGGGACCGAGCAGTACTTC
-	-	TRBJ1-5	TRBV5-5	CASSLLRGSNQPQHF	TGTGCCAGCAGCTTGTTGAGAGGCTCCAATCAGCCCCAGCATTTT
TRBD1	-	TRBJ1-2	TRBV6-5	CASSPGTGGQGYTF	TGTGCCAGCAGTCCCGGGACAGGGGGCCAAGGCTACACCTTC
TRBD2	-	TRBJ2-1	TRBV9	CASSSGGSGSGSYNEQFF	TGTGCCAGCAGCTCCGGGGGAAGCGGGAGTGGGTCCTACAATGAGCAGTTCTTC
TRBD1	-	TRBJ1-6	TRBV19	CASSARPTGYNSPLHF	TGTGCCAGTAGTGCACGACCGACAGGGTATAATTCACCCCTCCACTTT